The T cell receptor (beta chain) described here comes from a study of OX40 agonist ivuxolimab in advanced cancers. Background on the study: Patients were infused with ivuxolimab every 2 weeks at 0.01 to 10 mg/kg.

Study-wide points: Averaged across samples, CD8+ T cells carried more expanded clones than CD4+ did.

This clone has just a few counts. Antigen unknown. Unmatched junction bases numbered 11, after V lost 1 base and J lost 8 bases. Germline loops: CDR1 KGHSH, CDR2 LQKENI. The CDR3 length is 17 residues. Repertoires were generated with immunoSEQ multiplex PCR, while TCRdb's copy carries only in-frame clones and drops some. The sample shows about 67,000 clones, around 82% of them seen only once. This chain joins TRBV18 and TRBJ2-1, with 10 positions matching TRBD2. This sequence was found in an adult with an advanced solid tumor such as melanoma, head and neck, liver or kidney cancer. The starting material was CD4+ or CD8+ T cells sorted from blood, obtained in a trial of the OX40 agonist ivuxolimab. The CDR3 is CASSPRAAAGGLDEQFF. The CDR3 bases are TGTGCCAGCTCACCACGTGCTGCAGCGGGGGGGTTGGATGAGCAGTTCTTC.